Here is one T cell receptor beta chain with its context. Free of recent acute infections or vaccinations, the donors were healthy HIV-negative adults. Germline CDR1 and CDR2: LNHDA and SQIVND (reference sequence). The V end was cut by 3 bases, the J end by 1 base, with 12 bases between. There are 15 residues in the CDR3. The data belong to a study of shared clonotypes between healthy human individuals. Looking at the study overall: Researchers assigned three CD4 naive, three CD4 memory, two CD8 naive and one CD8 memory plate to each donor.

Method: immunoSEQ multiplex PCR; TCRdb's copy keeps in-frame clones and lacks some. The sample records more than 150,000 clones, 60% to 75% being singletons. Sequenced material: memory CD4+ T cells sorted from blood. Subset in this sample: CD45RA-negative fraction. This chain links TRBV19 with TRBJ2-5, with TRBD1 as a possible D gene (5 bases). The TCR sequence derives from a man aged 30-40 years in good health. The CDR3 coding sequence is TGTGCCAGTAGTATGGGTTTGACAGTCCAAGAGACCCAGTACTTC. This gives the protein CASSMGLTVQETQYF.